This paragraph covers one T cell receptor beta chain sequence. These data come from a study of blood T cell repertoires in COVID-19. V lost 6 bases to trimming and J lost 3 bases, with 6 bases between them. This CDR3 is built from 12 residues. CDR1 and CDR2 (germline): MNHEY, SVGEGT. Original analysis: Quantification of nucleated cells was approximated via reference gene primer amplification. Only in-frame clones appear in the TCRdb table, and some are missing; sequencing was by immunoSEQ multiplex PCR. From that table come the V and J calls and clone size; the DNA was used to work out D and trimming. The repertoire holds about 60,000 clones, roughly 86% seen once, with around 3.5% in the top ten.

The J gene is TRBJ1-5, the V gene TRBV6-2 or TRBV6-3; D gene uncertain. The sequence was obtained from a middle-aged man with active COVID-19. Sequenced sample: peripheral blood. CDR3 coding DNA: TGTGCCAGCAGCCTCGTCAATCAGCCCCAGCATTTT. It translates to CASSLVNQPQHF.